The 17 T cell receptor beta chains listed next were all sequenced from one sample in a study of CD8+ T cells in alopecia areata. Sequencing relied on a cDNA template that was reverse transcribed from extracted RNA. Here immunoSEQ multiplex PCR was the method, and the copy in TCRdb shows in-frame clones only, minus some. The profile shows 100,000 to 150,000 clones, about 46% of them singletons. The sample taken for sequencing was NKG2D-low CD8+ T cells sorted from blood. The source is a human donor with alopecia areata.

This rearrangement joins TRBV11-2 to TRBJ2-7; perhaps D is TRBD1 or TRBD2 (5 bases each). The V gene's germline CDR1 is SGHAT and CDR2 FQNNGV. Between the trimmed V and J ends, which lost 0 bases and 2 bases, there was a span of 11 bases. CDR3 length: 15 residues. In DNA, the CDR3 is TGTGCCAGCAGCTTAGAGGCAGGGACCACCTACGAGCAGTACTTC. It specifies CASSLEAGTTYEQYF.

The J gene is TRBJ2-5, the V gene TRBV29-1; 9 positions agree with TRBD1. CDR3 length: 14 residues. Germline CDR1 SQVTM, CDR2 ANQGSEA. V gave up 7 bases and J gave up 2 bases; unmatched junction bases: 8. The CDR3 loop is CSAPGDRGQETQYF. The CDR3 DNA reads as TGCAGCGCTCCAGGTGACAGGGGGCAAGAGACCCAGTACTTC.

The V and J genes are TRBV29-1 and TRBJ2-1, with 7 bases that match TRBD1. Germline CDR1 reads SQVTM; CDR2 reads ANQGSEA. The CDR3 length is 14 residues. The ends lost 3 bases at V and 8 bases at J; junction bases unmatched: 10. The CDR3 coding sequence is TGCAGCGTTGAGGGATTAGGGGGCGAATATGAGCAGTTCTTC. Its translation is CSVEGLGGEYEQFF.

The CDR3 region has the DNA TGTGCCAGCAGTTCGTCCGGGACAGGGTGGAGTCAGCCCCAGCATTTT. This sequence encodes CASSSSGTGWSQPQHF. This rearrangement joins TRBV28 to TRBJ1-5; TRBD1 matches 9 bases. CDR3 length: 16 residues. The germline V gene has CDR1 MDHEN and CDR2 SYDVKM. Trimming took 4 bases from V and 6 from J; bases not matched to a gene: 10.

The rearrangement joins TRBV2 to TRBJ2-1; the D call may be TRBD1 or TRBD2 (5 bases each). The ends were cut back, 7 bases at V and 6 bases at J, with 10 bases in the middle. This CDR3 contains 12 residues. The germline V gene has CDR1 SNHLY and CDR2 FYNNEI. The CDR3 DNA reads as TGTGCCAGCATACGGGGCAGCAATGAGCAGTTCTTC. It specifies CASIRGSNEQFF. The full variable domain, with the rest looked up from reference TRBV2 and TRBJ2-1, is EPEVTQTPSHQVTQMGQEVILRCVPISNHLYFYWYRQILGQKVEFLVSFYNNEISEKSEIFDDQFSVERPDGSNFTLKIRSTKLEDSAMYFCASIRGSNEQFFGPGTRLTVL.

This clone has only a few counts. This chain links TRBV28 with TRBJ2-7, with a possible D match to TRBD1 (6 bases). The germline V gene encodes CDR1 MDHEN and CDR2 SYDVKM. The length of the CDR3 is 13 residues. V was cut by 7 bases and J by 0 bases, with 10 bases left in between. CDR3: CASTEQGSYEQYF. As DNA, the CDR3 is TGTGCCAGCACCGAACAGGGCTCCTACGAGCAGTACTTC.

Only a few counts were recorded for this clone. This chain links TRBV29-1 with TRBJ1-2; D unresolved. CDR3 size: 16 residues. Germline V gives CDR1 SQVTM, CDR2 ANQGSEA. V lost 0 bases and J 4 bases, leaving 18 bases between the germline ends. This CDR3 is CSVEDANGEGGYGYTF. CDR3 coding DNA: TGCAGCGTTGAAGATGCGAACGGGGAGGGCGGCTATGGCTACACCTTC.

CDR3 nucleotides: TGTGCCTGGAGACCGATCCAAGAGACCCAGTACTTC. Translated: CAWRPIQETQYF. The J gene is TRBJ2-5, the V gene TRBV30; D unclear. The CDR3 extends over 12 amino acids. V lost 3 bases, J lost 1 base, and 6 bases lay in between. Germline V gene sequence: CDR1 GTSNPN, CDR2 SVGIG (reference sequence).

The V and J genes are TRBV4-3 and TRBJ2-7; a weak D match, TRBD2 (5 bases). Germline V gene data show CDR1 as LGHNA and CDR2 as YSLEER. V gave up 4 bases and J gave up 2 bases, with 18 bases separating them. The CDR3 runs 16 residues. The CDR3 bases are TGCGCCAGCAGCCGAGGAGTCGAAGCGGTGACCTACGAGCAGTACTTC. Amino acid sequence: CASSRGVEAVTYEQYF.

The chain couples TRBV29-1 to TRBJ2-7; D is undetermined. V lost 0 bases and J lost 1, with 7 bases in between. CDR3 length: 13 residues. Germline assignment: CDR1 SQVTM and CDR2 ANQGSEA. CDR3 region: CSVEDQGSYEQYF. The CDR3 DNA sequence: TGCAGCGTTGAAGATCAAGGGTCCTACGAGCAGTACTTC.

The rearrangement joins TRBV5-6 to TRBJ2-5, with 8 bases aligning to TRBD2. The CDR3 is 16 residues long. Germline CDR1 SGHDT, CDR2 YYEEEE. V lost 2 bases to trimming and J lost 5 bases; unmatched junction nucleotides: 11. The CDR3 DNA follows: TGTGCCAGCAGCTTCCCCCCGGGGGGGGAGTCGGAGACCCAGTACTTC. The encoded protein is CASSFPPGGESETQYF.

This chain joins TRBV15 and TRBJ2-1; the D gene could be TRBD1 or TRBD2 (5 bases each). CDR3 length equals 11 residues. Germline V gene sequence: CDR1 LNHNV, CDR2 YYDKDF (reference sequence). Between the trimmed V and J ends, which lost 3 bases and 10 bases, there was a span of 7 bases. The CDR3 region is CATSSWGEQFF. For the CDR3, the DNA is TGTGCCACCAGCAGTTGGGGGGAGCAGTTCTTC. Based on the CDR3 plus reference TRBV15 and TRBJ2-1, the full variable domain is DAMVIQNPRYQVTQFGKPVTLSCSQTLNHNVMYWYQQKSSQAPKLLFHYYDKDFNNEADTPDNFQSRRPNTSFCFLDIRSPGLGDTAMYLCATSSWGEQFFGPGTRLTVL.

The chain carries TRBV29-1 and TRBJ2-5, with TRBD2 matching over 8 bases. The CDR3 runs to 16 residues. J gave up 1 base and V 3 bases, and 10 bases lay outside the gene matches. Looked up from germline, CDR1 is SQVTM and CDR2 is ANQGSEA. CDR3 residues: CSVDVLSAGVQETQYF. The DNA of the CDR3 is TGCAGCGTTGATGTTCTTTCAGCGGGAGTCCAAGAGACCCAGTACTTC.

As concerns this clone: Other DNA sequences in the same sample also yield this CDR3. The rearrangement links TRBV7-9 to TRBJ1-2; no definite D call. There are 12 residues in the CDR3. Germline V CDR1 and CDR2: SEHNR, FQNEAQ (reference sequence). V dropped 1 base and J dropped 8 bases, with 8 bases sitting between them. Here the CDR3 DNA reads TGTGCCAGCAGCTTAGAGGGAGACGGCTACACCTTC. It specifies CASSLEGDGYTF.

A few counts support this clone. V and J are TRBV29-1 and TRBJ2-7; 8 positions agree with TRBD2. Germline V lookup: CDR1 SQVTM, CDR2 ANQGSEA. The J segment lost 4 bases and the V segment lost 1 base, leaving 6 bases of the junction unmatched. The CDR3 totals 14 residues. The CDR3 region has the DNA TGCAGCGTTGAAGGAGCGGGAGTGGGTTACGAGCAGTACTTC. Protein sequence: CSVEGAGVGYEQYF.

In its sample, this clone was seen once. This sequence joins TRBV2 and TRBJ2-1; the D is unclear. V was clipped by 4 bases and J by 10 bases, with 5 bases between them. This CDR3 spans 10 amino acids. Germline CDR1 and CDR2: SNHLY and FYNNEI. The CDR3, as DNA: TGTGCCAGCAGTGGACAAGAGCAGTTCTTC. This encodes CASSGQEQFF.

V is TRBV7-2 and J is TRBJ2-4; possible D gene TRBD1, 6 bases. Looked up from germline, CDR1 is SGHTA and CDR2 is FQGNSA. V lost 3 bases to trimming and J lost 8 bases, with 14 bases between them. The CDR3 loop spans 14 amino acids. The CDR3 here is CASSLDSGADIQYF. CDR3 nucleotides: TGTGCCAGCAGCTTGGACAGTGGAGCCGACATTCAGTACTTC.